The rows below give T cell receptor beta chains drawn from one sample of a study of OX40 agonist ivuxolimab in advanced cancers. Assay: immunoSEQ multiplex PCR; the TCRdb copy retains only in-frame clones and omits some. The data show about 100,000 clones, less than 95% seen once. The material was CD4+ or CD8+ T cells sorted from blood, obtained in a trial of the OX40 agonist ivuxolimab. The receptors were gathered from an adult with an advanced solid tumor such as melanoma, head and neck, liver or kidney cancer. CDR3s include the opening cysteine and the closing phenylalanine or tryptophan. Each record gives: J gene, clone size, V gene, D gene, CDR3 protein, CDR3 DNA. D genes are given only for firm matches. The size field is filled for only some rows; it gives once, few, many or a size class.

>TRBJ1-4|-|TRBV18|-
CASSGGRETLFF
TGTGCCAGCTCAGGGGGAAGGGAGACGCTGTTTTTT
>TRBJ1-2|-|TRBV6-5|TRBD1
CASSNRQGGGYTF
TGTGCCAGCAGTAACCGACAGGGAGGTGGCTACACCTTC
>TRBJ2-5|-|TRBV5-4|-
CASSLGQGRGRETQYF
TGTGCCAGCAGCTTGGGCCAGGGGCGAGGCCGGGAGACCCAGTACTTC
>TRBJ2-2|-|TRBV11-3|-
CASRGLINTGELFF
TGTGCCAGCAGGGGACTCATTAACACCGGGGAGCTGTTTTTT
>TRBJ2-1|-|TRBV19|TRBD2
CASSMRLAGGGNEQFF
TGTGCCAGTAGTATGCGGTTAGCGGGGGGCGGGAATGAGCAGTTCTTC
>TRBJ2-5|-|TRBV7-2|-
CASSLARSGETQYF
TGTGCCAGCAGCTTAGCTAGATCTGGGGAGACCCAGTACTTC
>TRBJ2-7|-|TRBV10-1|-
CASSPQGYEQYF
TGCGCCAGCAGCCCACAGGGTTACGAGCAGTACTTC
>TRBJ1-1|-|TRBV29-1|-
CSGGLNTEAFF
TGCAGCGGGGGGCTGAACACTGAAGCTTTCTTT
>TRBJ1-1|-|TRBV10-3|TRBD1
CAIGGQANTEAFF
TGTGCCATCGGGGGACAGGCGAACACTGAAGCTTTCTTT
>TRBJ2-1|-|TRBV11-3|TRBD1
CASSQGGQGRDEQFF
TGTGCCAGCAGCCAGGGGGGACAGGGGAGGGATGAGCAGTTCTTC
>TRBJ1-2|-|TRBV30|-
CAWIRGGYGYTF
TGTGCCTGGATACGGGGTGGCTATGGCTACACCTTC
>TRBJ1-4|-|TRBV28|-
CASFRTPGTDEKLFF
TGTGCCAGCTTTCGCACCCCGGGAACAGATGAAAAACTGTTTTTT
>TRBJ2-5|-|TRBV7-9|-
CASSVVATQYF
TGTGCCAGCAGCGTAGTGGCGACCCAGTACTTC
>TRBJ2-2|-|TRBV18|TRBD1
CASFFTGDTGELFF
TGTGCCAGCTTTTTCACAGGGGACACCGGGGAGCTGTTTTTT
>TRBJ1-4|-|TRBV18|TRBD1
CASSPQDRGNEKLFF
TGTGCCAGCTCACCACAGGACAGGGGGAATGAAAAACTGTTTTTT
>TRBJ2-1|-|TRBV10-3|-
CAICRDLNSDEQFF
TGTGCCATCTGCCGGGACCTTAACAGCGATGAGCAGTTCTTC
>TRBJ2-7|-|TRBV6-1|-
CASSPPYEQYF
TGTGCCAGCAGTCCCCCCTACGAGCAGTACTTC
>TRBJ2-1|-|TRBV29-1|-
CGGYYYNEQFF
TGCGGGGGTTACTACTACAATGAGCAGTTCTTC
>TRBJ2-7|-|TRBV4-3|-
CASSQEGHPLYEQYF
TGCGCCAGCAGCCAAGAAGGCCACCCCCTTTACGAGCAGTACTTC
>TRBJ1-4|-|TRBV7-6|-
CASSLGIGINEKLFF
TGTGCCAGCAGCTTAGGTATAGGAATTAATGAAAAACTGTTTTTT
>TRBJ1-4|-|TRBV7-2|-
CASSLWGTTNEKLFF
TGTGCCAGCAGCTTATGGGGGACAACTAATGAAAAACTGTTTTTT
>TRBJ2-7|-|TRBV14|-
CASSQALAYSYEQYF
TGTGCCAGCAGCCAAGCCCTAGCGTACTCCTACGAGCAGTACTTC
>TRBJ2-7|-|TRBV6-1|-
CASSRRPGDEQYF
TGTGCCAGCAGTCGTCGGCCCGGGGACGAGCAGTACTTC
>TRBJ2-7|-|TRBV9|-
CASSVGSRHEQYF
TGTGCCAGCAGCGTAGGATCCCGGCACGAGCAGTACTTC
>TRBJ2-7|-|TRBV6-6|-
CASSYTGLRGPYEQYF
TGTGCCAGCAGTTACACCGGACTAAGGGGGCCTTACGAGCAGTACTTC
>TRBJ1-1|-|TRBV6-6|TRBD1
CASSFDRGTEAFF
TGTGCCAGCAGCTTTGACAGGGGAACAGAAGCTTTCTTT
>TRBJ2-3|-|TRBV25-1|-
CASSGGWGGMADTQYF
TGTGCCAGCAGCGGTGGGTGGGGAGGTATGGCAGATACGCAGTATTTT
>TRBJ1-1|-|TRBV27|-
CASSLRTGLRNTEAFF
TGTGCCAGCAGCTTGAGAACAGGGTTAAGGAACACTGAAGCTTTCTTT
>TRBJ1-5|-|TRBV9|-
CASSVGYSNQPQHF
TGTGCCAGCAGCGTAGGTTATAGCAATCAGCCCCAGCATTTT
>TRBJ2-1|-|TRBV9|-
CASSVATGSYNEQFF
TGTGCCAGCAGCGTAGCCACAGGCTCCTACAATGAGCAGTTCTTC
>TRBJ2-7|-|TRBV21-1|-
CASSSLRGSYEQYF
TGTGCCAGCAGCTCCCTTAGGGGATCCTACGAGCAGTACTTC
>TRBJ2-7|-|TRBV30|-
CAWSQVTPHEQYF
TGTGCCTGGAGCCAGGTAACCCCCCACGAGCAGTACTTC
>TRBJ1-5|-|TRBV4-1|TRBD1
CASSPLPGGGNQPQHF
TGCGCCAGCAGCCCTTTACCAGGGGGAGGGAATCAGCCCCAGCATTTT
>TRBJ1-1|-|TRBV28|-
CASSFGQPNTEAFF
TGTGCCAGCAGTTTCGGACAGCCGAACACTGAAGCTTTCTTT
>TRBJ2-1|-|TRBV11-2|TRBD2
CASNFGTSANNEQFF
TGTGCCAGCAACTTTGGGACTAGCGCAAACAATGAGCAGTTCTTC
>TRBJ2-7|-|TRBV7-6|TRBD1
CASSPGQTYEQYF
TGTGCCAGCAGCCCGGGACAGACCTACGAGCAGTACTTC
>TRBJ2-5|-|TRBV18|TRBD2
CASSAAGEETQYF
TGTGCCAGCTCCGCTGCGGGGGAAGAGACCCAGTACTTC
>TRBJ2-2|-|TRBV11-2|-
CASSLDQSRWLFF
TGTGCCAGCAGCTTAGATCAGAGTCGGTGGTTGTTTTTT
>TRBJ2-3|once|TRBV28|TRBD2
CASLRGLAGTDTQYF
TGTGCCAGCCTCCGCGGACTAGCGGGGACAGATACGCAGTATTTT
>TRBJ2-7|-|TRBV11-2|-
CASSHGQTTSYEQYF
TGTGCCAGCAGCCACGGACAGACTACCAGCTACGAGCAGTACTTC
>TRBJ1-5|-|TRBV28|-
CASHGGGYSNQPQHF
TGTGCCAGCCATGGCGGCGGATATAGCAATCAGCCCCAGCATTTT
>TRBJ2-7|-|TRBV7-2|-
CASSLTVVLEGQYF
TGTGCCAGCAGCTTAACCGTAGTGTTGGAGGGGCAGTACTTC
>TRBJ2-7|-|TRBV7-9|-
CASSPGGGTYEQYF
TGTGCCAGCAGCCCCGGAGGGGGCACCTACGAGCAGTACTTC
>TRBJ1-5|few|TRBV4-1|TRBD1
CASSHSDRDHQPQHF
TGCGCCAGCAGCCACTCGGACAGGGACCATCAGCCCCAGCATTTT
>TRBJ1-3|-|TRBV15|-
CATSRVLGAAGNTIYF
TGTGCCACCAGCAGAGTCCTAGGGGCGGCTGGAAACACCATATATTTT
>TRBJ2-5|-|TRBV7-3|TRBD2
CASGPGGSQETQYF
TGTGCCAGCGGCCCCGGGGGGAGCCAAGAGACCCAGTACTTC
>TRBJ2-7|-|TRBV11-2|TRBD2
CASSPGGSLYEQYF
TGTGCCAGCAGCCCGGGCGGGAGCCTCTACGAGCAGTACTTC
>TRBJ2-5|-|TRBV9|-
CASSVRGAETQYF
TGTGCCAGCAGCGTACGGGGGGCGGAGACCCAGTACTTC
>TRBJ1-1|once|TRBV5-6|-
CASSSGVRLRQTFF
TGTGCCAGCAGCTCAGGAGTTCGGTTGCGACAAACTTTCTTT
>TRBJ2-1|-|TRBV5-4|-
CASSLVLSSYNEQFF
TGTGCCAGCAGCTTAGTACTCAGCTCCTACAATGAGCAGTTCTTC
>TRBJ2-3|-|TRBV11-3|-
CASSPRRSSGSTDTQYF
TGTGCCAGCAGCCCTAGAAGGAGTAGCGGTAGCACAGATACGCAGTATTTT
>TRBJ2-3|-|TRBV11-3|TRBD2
CASSSGTSGVPRDTQYF
TGTGCCAGCAGCTCCGGGACTAGCGGGGTCCCGCGGGATACGCAGTATTTT